This T cell receptor (beta chain) was found in a study of Graves' ophthalmopathy and Graves' hyperthyroidism. Remarks on this clonotype: Its antigen is not known. This may stem from a read error, because a much larger clone lies one nucleotide away. The final CDR3 position lacks the conserved phenylalanine or tryptophan, pointing to a likely read error.

Symptoms, serum thyroxine and TRAb, thyroid ultrasound, and orbital computed tomography formed the diagnostic basis. The CDR3 is 15 amino acids. Germline CDR1 reads SGHAT; CDR2 reads FQDESV (reference sequence). V dropped 5 bases and J dropped 3 bases, with 16 bases sitting between them. Study-wide points: Researchers report that a 13-signature model separated ophthalmopathy from stable hyperthyroidism, posting around 86% sensitivity and about 80% specificity.

CDR3 regions of TCR beta were amplified from RNA transcripts. Investigators did first-round RT-PCR with HTBI primers, then second-round multiplex PCR. TCRdb re-called the multiplex PCR reads through MiXCR, storing one row per CDR3 protein. The sample contains almost 750,000 distinct CDR3 sequences, 35% to 50% of which appear only once. The V gene is TRBV11-1, the J gene TRBJ1-2, with D maybe TRBD1 (6 bases). The receptor was isolated from an adult man with Graves' ophthalmopathy. The sample comprised peripheral blood. This CDR3 is CASSVEGVRDYGYTL. The CDR3 DNA reads as TGTGCCAGCAGCGTTGAGGGGGTTCGGGACTATGGCTACACCCTC.